The rows below give T cell receptor beta chains drawn from one sample of a study of blood T cell repertoires in COVID-19. The table came from immunoSEQ multiplex PCR; TCRdb's copy has only in-frame clones and leaves some out. The table lists 97,000 or so clones, approximately 86% of them singletons. Sequencing was done on a sample of peripheral blood. The receptor source for this set is a man over 45 with active or convalescent COVID-19. Both conserved end residues are part of each CDR3. D genes are given only for firm matches. Size is omitted from some rows. Given values are once, few, many or a class for expanded clones.

v_gene: TRBV5-1
d_gene: TRBD1
abundance: -
j_gene: TRBJ1-4
CDR3nt: TGCGCCAGCAGCACAGGACAGGGGGGTAATGAAAAACTGTTTTTT
CDR3aa: CASSTGQGGNEKLFF

v_gene: TRBV28
d_gene: -
abundance: -
j_gene: TRBJ2-3
CDR3nt: TGTGCCAGCAGTTTGGTACAGTCTAGCACAGATACGCAGTATTTT
CDR3aa: CASSLVQSSTDTQYF

v_gene: TRBV28
d_gene: TRBD1
abundance: -
j_gene: TRBJ1-2
CDR3nt: TGTGCCAGCAGGTTTACAGGGGTCTATGGCTACACCTTC
CDR3aa: CASRFTGVYGYTF

v_gene: TRBV18
d_gene: -
abundance: -
j_gene: TRBJ1-1
CDR3nt: TGTGCCAGCTCACCCGCGGATAACACTGAAGCTTTCTTT
CDR3aa: CASSPADNTEAFF

v_gene: TRBV7-6
d_gene: TRBD2
abundance: once
j_gene: TRBJ2-5
CDR3nt: TGTGCCAGCAGCCCCTACCCCACCTTAGCGGGGGTATCCCAAGAGACCCAGTACTTC
CDR3aa: CASSPYPTLAGVSQETQYF

v_gene: TRBV6-2/TRBV6-3
d_gene: TRBD1
abundance: -
j_gene: TRBJ1-6
CDR3nt: TGTGCCAGCAGTTATTATCAGAGAGGGGGCGAGGATTCACCCCTCCACTTT
CDR3aa: CASSYYQRGGEDSPLHF

v_gene: TRBV7-9
d_gene: TRBD2
abundance: -
j_gene: TRBJ2-1
CDR3nt: TGTGCCAGCAGCTCAAGTGGGAGGGATGAGCAGTTCTTC
CDR3aa: CASSSSGRDEQFF

v_gene: TRBV19
d_gene: -
abundance: once
j_gene: TRBJ2-1
CDR3nt: TGTGCCAGTAGTGTTTCGGGGGGCCCAATTTACAATGAGCAGTTCTTC
CDR3aa: CASSVSGGPIYNEQFF

v_gene: TRBV10-1
d_gene: TRBD1
abundance: -
j_gene: TRBJ1-1
CDR3nt: TGCGCCAGCAGTGTCCAGGGGGCCACTGAAGCTTTCTTT
CDR3aa: CASSVQGATEAFF

v_gene: TRBV11-2
d_gene: -
abundance: -
j_gene: TRBJ2-5
CDR3nt: TGTGCCAGCAGCTTTAATACTCAAGAGACCCAGTACTTC
CDR3aa: CASSFNTQETQYF

v_gene: TRBV3-1/TRBV3-2
d_gene: TRBD2
abundance: -
j_gene: TRBJ2-1
CDR3nt: TGTGCCAGCAGCCTTACGACTAGCGGGGGGGCCAACAATGAGCAGTTCTTC
CDR3aa: CASSLTTSGGANNEQFF

v_gene: TRBV27
d_gene: -
abundance: -
j_gene: TRBJ2-2
CDR3nt: TGTGCCAGCAGTTTATCCAGACTCACCGGGGAGCTGTTTTTT
CDR3aa: CASSLSRLTGELFF

v_gene: TRBV7-9
d_gene: -
abundance: -
j_gene: TRBJ1-5
CDR3nt: TGTGCCAGCAGCTTAACATGGCAGCCCCAGCATTTT
CDR3aa: CASSLTWQPQHF

v_gene: TRBV30
d_gene: -
abundance: -
j_gene: TRBJ1-4
CDR3nt: TGTGCCTGGAGTGTACTGGGGGACAACAATGAAAAACTGTTTTTT
CDR3aa: CAWSVLGDNNEKLFF

v_gene: TRBV5-1
d_gene: TRBD2
abundance: -
j_gene: TRBJ2-3
CDR3nt: TGCGCCAGCAACTTAGGACTAGCGGAAGATACGCAGTATTTT
CDR3aa: CASNLGLAEDTQYF

v_gene: TRBV3-1/TRBV3-2
d_gene: -
abundance: -
j_gene: TRBJ1-4
CDR3nt: TGTGCCAGCAGCCAGGTGGCCATCTACAGTGCAACTAATGAAAAACTGTTTTTT
CDR3aa: CASSQVAIYSATNEKLFF

v_gene: TRBV28
d_gene: -
abundance: -
j_gene: TRBJ1-2
CDR3nt: TGTGCCAGCAGTTTGCTCTCGGACAAAGAGGGCTACACCTTC
CDR3aa: CASSLLSDKEGYTF

v_gene: TRBV5-4
d_gene: TRBD2
abundance: -
j_gene: TRBJ2-7
CDR3nt: TGTGCCAGCAGCTTGCGGACTAGCGGGTACGAGCAGTACTTC
CDR3aa: CASSLRTSGYEQYF

v_gene: TRBV3-1/TRBV3-2
d_gene: -
abundance: -
j_gene: TRBJ2-1
CDR3nt: TGTGCCAGCAGCCAAGGAAGGGGCAATGAGCAGTTCTTC
CDR3aa: CASSQGRGNEQFF

v_gene: TRBV9
d_gene: -
abundance: once
j_gene: TRBJ1-6
CDR3nt: TGTGCCAGCAGCGTAAACTCTAAAAATTCACCCCTCCACTTT
CDR3aa: CASSVNSKNSPLHF

v_gene: TRBV23-1
d_gene: -
abundance: -
j_gene: TRBJ2-1
CDR3nt: TGCGCCAGCAGTCAACAGGGTCCCCTAACCTTCTTC
CDR3aa: CASSQQGPLTFF

v_gene: TRBV9
d_gene: TRBD1
abundance: -
j_gene: TRBJ2-1
CDR3nt: TGTGCCAGCAGCTTGGACAGGGTGGATGAGCAGTTCTTC
CDR3aa: CASSLDRVDEQFF

v_gene: TRBV7-2
d_gene: -
abundance: once
j_gene: TRBJ2-1
CDR3nt: TGTGCCAGCAGCTTAAGCCCGAGCTCCTACAATGAGCAGTTCTTC
CDR3aa: CASSLSPSSYNEQFF

v_gene: TRBV29-1
d_gene: -
abundance: once
j_gene: TRBJ1-2
CDR3nt: TGCAGCGTGGTGTGGCTGGACAGAACCTATGGCTACACCTTC
CDR3aa: CSVVWLDRTYGYTF

v_gene: TRBV2
d_gene: -
abundance: -
j_gene: TRBJ2-4
CDR3nt: TGTGCCAGCAGTCAGGGGTTTCTAGCCAAAAACATTCAGTACTTC
CDR3aa: CASSQGFLAKNIQYF

v_gene: TRBV6-4
d_gene: -
abundance: -
j_gene: TRBJ1-1
CDR3nt: TGTGCCAGCAGTGACCGAGATTACACTGAAGCTTTCTTT
CDR3aa: CASSDRDYTEAFF

v_gene: TRBV5-1
d_gene: TRBD1
abundance: -
j_gene: TRBJ2-1
CDR3nt: TGCGCCAGCAGCTTAACCCCGACAGGGGGGGGCTCCTACAATGAGCAGTTCTTC
CDR3aa: CASSLTPTGGGSYNEQFF

v_gene: TRBV19
d_gene: TRBD1
abundance: -
j_gene: TRBJ1-1
CDR3nt: TGTGCCAGTAGTTTAGAGGACAGGGTTGGTGCTGAAGCTTTCTTT
CDR3aa: CASSLEDRVGAEAFF

v_gene: TRBV28
d_gene: -
abundance: -
j_gene: TRBJ1-1
CDR3nt: TGTGCCAGCATCCCTGGGGGCAACACTGAAGCTTTCTTT
CDR3aa: CASIPGGNTEAFF

v_gene: TRBV5-8
d_gene: -
abundance: -
j_gene: TRBJ2-2
CDR3nt: TGTGCCAGCAGCTTGGACCCGGTCACCGGGGAGCTGTTTTTT
CDR3aa: CASSLDPVTGELFF

v_gene: TRBV20-1
d_gene: -
abundance: -
j_gene: TRBJ2-3
CDR3nt: TGCAGTGCGAGGACAGATACGCAGTATTTT
CDR3aa: CSARTDTQYF

v_gene: TRBV15
d_gene: -
abundance: once
j_gene: TRBJ1-4
CDR3nt: TGTGCCACCAGCAGAGGCGGGCAGGATCGGTATAATGAAAAACTGTTTTTT
CDR3aa: CATSRGGQDRYNEKLFF

v_gene: TRBV3-1/TRBV3-2
d_gene: TRBD1
abundance: -
j_gene: TRBJ1-5
CDR3nt: TGTGCCAGCAGCCAAGCCGGGACAGGGGGCAATCAGCCCCAGCATTTT
CDR3aa: CASSQAGTGGNQPQHF

v_gene: TRBV7-2
d_gene: TRBD2
abundance: -
j_gene: TRBJ2-5
CDR3nt: TGTGCCAGCAGCGTACAGCGGACTAGCGGGGGGAGGGAGACCCAGTACTTC
CDR3aa: CASSVQRTSGGRETQYF

v_gene: TRBV29-1
d_gene: TRBD1
abundance: -
j_gene: TRBJ2-1
CDR3nt: TGCAGCGTCCCGGACAGGGTGGGTGAGCAGTTCTTC
CDR3aa: CSVPDRVGEQFF

v_gene: TRBV5-1
d_gene: -
abundance: once
j_gene: TRBJ1-2
CDR3nt: TGCGCCAGCAGCTTGGGTTCGGCAGGGATGGATGGCTACACCTTC
CDR3aa: CASSLGSAGMDGYTF

v_gene: TRBV7-2
d_gene: -
abundance: -
j_gene: TRBJ1-4
CDR3nt: TGTGCCAGCAGCGCCCAAGGGGCACGGGAAAAACTGTTTTTT
CDR3aa: CASSAQGAREKLFF

v_gene: TRBV10-2
d_gene: -
abundance: -
j_gene: TRBJ2-5
CDR3nt: TGCGCCAGCAGTGACCTAGAGAGGGATCATGAGACCCAGTACTTC
CDR3aa: CASSDLERDHETQYF

v_gene: TRBV24-1
d_gene: TRBD1
abundance: -
j_gene: TRBJ1-6
CDR3nt: TGTGCCACCAGAGTCCCGGACAGGTCTAATTCACCCCTCCACTTT
CDR3aa: CATRVPDRSNSPLHF

v_gene: TRBV3-1/TRBV3-2
d_gene: -
abundance: -
j_gene: TRBJ1-5
CDR3nt: TGTGCCAGCAGCCAAGGGACCGGGGAGAATCAGCCCCAGCATTTT
CDR3aa: CASSQGTGENQPQHF

v_gene: TRBV5-6
d_gene: -
abundance: -
j_gene: TRBJ2-7
CDR3nt: TGTGCCAGCAGCTTCCCACTCGGGGGAGCGAAGGAAGAGCAGTACTTC
CDR3aa: CASSFPLGGAKEEQYF

v_gene: TRBV27
d_gene: -
abundance: -
j_gene: TRBJ2-2
CDR3nt: TGTGCCAGCAGTTCTTTCGGGGGTAACACCGGGGAGCTGTTTTTT
CDR3aa: CASSSFGGNTGELFF

v_gene: TRBV2
d_gene: -
abundance: few
j_gene: TRBJ2-2
CDR3nt: TGTGCCAGCAGGACCGGGACAACGAACACCGGGGAGCTGTTTTTT
CDR3aa: CASRTGTTNTGELFF

v_gene: TRBV2
d_gene: -
abundance: -
j_gene: TRBJ2-3
CDR3nt: TGTGCCAGCAGTGAAATCGGTGGACGGTCCGGGGGTACGCAGTATTTT
CDR3aa: CASSEIGGRSGGTQYF

v_gene: TRBV27
d_gene: -
abundance: -
j_gene: TRBJ2-7
CDR3nt: TGTGCCAGCAGTTCCTACAGGAGCTCCTACGAGCAGTACTTC
CDR3aa: CASSSYRSSYEQYF

v_gene: TRBV19
d_gene: -
abundance: -
j_gene: TRBJ1-2
CDR3nt: TGTGCCAGTCGCCGAACCGGGGGGGACTATGGCTACACCTTC
CDR3aa: CASRRTGGDYGYTF

v_gene: TRBV7-9
d_gene: -
abundance: few
j_gene: TRBJ1-1
CDR3nt: TGTGCCAGCAGCTTCCCAAACACTGAAGCTTTCTTT
CDR3aa: CASSFPNTEAFF

v_gene: TRBV19
d_gene: TRBD1
abundance: -
j_gene: TRBJ1-5
CDR3nt: TGTGCCAGTAGCGTTACCCTGGACAGGCCCCATCAGCCCCAGCATTTT
CDR3aa: CASSVTLDRPHQPQHF

v_gene: TRBV2
d_gene: TRBD1
abundance: -
j_gene: TRBJ1-6
CDR3nt: TGTGCCGGGTCCTGGGGGACAGCGGATAATTCACCCCTCCACTTT
CDR3aa: CAGSWGTADNSPLHF